The next 30 T cell receptor beta chains were all read from a single sample in a study of radiotherapy plus CTLA-4 blockade in lung cancer. Measured with immunoSEQ multiplex PCR; TCRdb has only the in-frame clones, and not every one. The sample records roughly 59,000 clones, approximately 67% being singletons. Sample: peripheral blood, taken from a patient treated with radiotherapy plus ipilimumab. The receptors were sampled from a human donor with non-small cell lung cancer whose response to radiotherapy plus ipilimumab could not be evaluated.

In this sample, this clone turned up once. The J gene is TRBJ2-1, the V gene TRBV4-1, with 7 nucleotides matching TRBD1. This CDR3 is 14 amino acids long. From germline, CDR1 is MGHRA and CDR2 YSYEKL. J lost 3 bases, V lost 5 bases, and 4 bases had no gene match. The CDR3 nucleotides are TGCGCCAGCAGCAACAGGGGAATCTACAATGAGCAGTTCTTC. As protein: CASSNRGIYNEQFF.

The rearrangement joins TRBV2 to TRBJ2-7; 11 nucleotides match TRBD1. V was clipped by 10 bases and J by 5 bases; unmatched bases: 13. The germline V gene has CDR1 SNHLY and CDR2 FYNNEI. The CDR3 runs to 15 residues. CDR3 region: CAIPRRDRGIDEQYF. In nucleotides, the CDR3 is TGTGCCATACCAAGAAGGGACAGGGGGATCGACGAGCAGTACTTC. Filled out from reference TRBV2 and TRBJ2-7, the complete variable domain reads EPEVTQTPSHQVTQMGQEVILRCVPISNHLYFYWYRQILGQKVEFLVSFYNNEISEKSEIFDDQFSVERPDGSNFTLKIRSTKLEDSAMYFCAIPRRDRGIDEQYFGPGTRLTVT.

The genes are TRBV4-2 and TRBJ2-3, with 9 bases lining up with TRBD2. With 4 bases clipped from V and 4 bases from J, the junction kept 9 bases outside the gene matches. Germline CDR1 and CDR2: LGHNA and YNFKEQ. This CDR3 is 16 amino acids long. The CDR3 sequence: CASSPHGGGAADTQYF. In nucleotides, the CDR3 is TGTGCCAGCAGCCCTCATGGCGGGGGGGCAGCAGATACGCAGTATTTT.

The rearrangement links TRBV28 to TRBJ2-1; D is perhaps TRBD1 (5 bases). V gave up 2 bases and J gave up 2 bases, with 10 bases separating them. The CDR3 runs to 15 residues. CDR1 MDHEN and CDR2 SYDVKM come from the germline V gene. CDR3 sequence: CASSLPQGTYNEQFF. CDR3 nucleotide sequence: TGTGCCAGCAGTTTACCCCAGGGCACCTACAATGAGCAGTTCTTC.

The sample holds a few counts of this clone. The chain combines TRBV7-3 with TRBJ1-1, with D unresolved. CDR1 is SGHTA and CDR2 is FQGTGA in the germline V gene. The CDR3 covers 13 residues. Trimming removed 1 base from V and 1 base from J, with 4 bases in between. CDR3 DNA: TGTGCCAGCAGCTTAAACGGGAACACTGAAGCTTTCTTT. This codes for CASSLNGNTEAFF.

The chain has TRBV30 and TRBJ2-5; 10 bases are a match to TRBD2. Germline CDR1 reads GTSNPN; CDR2 reads SVGIG (reference sequence). V gave up 2 bases and J gave up 4 bases; unmatched junction bases: 4. This CDR3 contains 14 residues. The CDR3 bases are TGTGCCTGGAGTCCCGGGACTAGCGCAGAGACCCAGTACTTC. Translated: CAWSPGTSAETQYF. The variable domain in full, completed from reference TRBV30 and TRBJ2-5, reads SQTIHQWPATLVQPVGSPLSLECTVEGTSNPNLYWYRQAAGRGLQLLFYSVGIGQISSEVPQNLSASRPQDRQFILSSKKLLLSDSGFYLCAWSPGTSAETQYFGPGTRLLVL.

CDR3 sequence: CASCRDTRNTIYF. In nucleotides, the CDR3 is TGTGCCAGTTGCCGGGACACCCGAAACACCATATATTTT. The chain joins TRBV7-9 to TRBJ1-3, with a tentative D call TRBD1 (6 bases). This CDR3 has 13 amino acids. Deletions cut 9 bases from V and 5 bases from J, with 14 bases between. Germline V CDR1 and CDR2: SEHNR, FQNEAQ (reference sequence).

V usage is TRBV4-1 and J usage is TRBJ2-1, with 7 nucleotides matching TRBD1. The CDR3 has 17 residues. The V segment lost 4 bases and the J segment 0 bases; nucleotides outside the gene matches: 9. CDR1 is MGHRA and CDR2 is YSYEKL in the germline V gene. In DNA, the CDR3 is TGCGCCAGCAGCCGAAGCTTGGGACAGAGCTCCTACAATGAGCAGTTCTTC. Protein product: CASSRSLGQSSYNEQFF.

Written as DNA, the CDR3 is TGCGCCAGCAGCCAAGAATGGCGACAGGGGGCAGGGTACGAGCAGTACTTC. It translates to CASSQEWRQGAGYEQYF. V gene TRBV4-3 combines with J gene TRBJ2-7; TRBD1 agrees at 10 bases. The CDR3 sequence is 17 residues long. Looked up from germline, CDR1 is LGHNA and CDR2 is YSLEER. After removal of 0 bases from V and 4 bases from J, the junction contained 9 bases not matched to a gene.

This clone was recorded once. This chain joins TRBV27 and TRBJ1-2, with D perhaps TRBD1 (5 bases). The CDR3 sequence is 14 residues long. CDR1 and CDR2 from the germline V gene are MNHEY and SMNVEV (reference sequence). Trimming left V 0 bases short and J 4 bases short, with 9 bases between. In DNA, the CDR3 is TGTGCCAGCAGTTTATCGCGGGGGAGCTATGGCTACACCTTC. Translation gives CASSLSRGSYGYTF.

The chain recombines TRBV11-3 with TRBJ1-1; TRBD1 aligns across 9 bases. The CDR3 length is 16 residues. V lost 5 bases and J lost 0; bases outside the gene matches: 7. Germline loops: CDR1 SGHNT, CDR2 YENEEA. CDR3 loop: CASSLGGTGMNTEAFF. Here the CDR3 DNA reads TGTGCCAGCAGCCTCGGCGGGACAGGGATGAACACTGAAGCTTTCTTT.

This chain joins TRBV19 and TRBJ2-6; tentatively, D is TRBD1 (6 bases). Germline CDR1 is LNHDA and CDR2 is SQIVND (reference sequence). The CDR3 is made up of 16 amino acids. V dropped 4 bases and J dropped 2 bases, with 12 bases sitting between them. CDR3 nucleotides: TGTGCCAGTAGTAGACATGGGGGCGCTGGGGCCAACGTCCTGACTTTC. Protein: CASSRHGGAGANVLTF. Full variable domain (remainder filled in from reference TRBV19 and TRBJ2-6): DGGITQSPKYLFRKEGQNVTLSCEQNLNHDAMYWYRQDPGQGLRLIYYSQIVNDFQKGDIAEGYSVSREKKESFPLTVTSAQKNPTAFYLCASSRHGGAGANVLTFGAGSRLTVL.

V usage is TRBV5-4 and J usage is TRBJ2-3; TRBD2 might be the D (6 bases). Trimming took off 5 bases at V and 8 bases at J, with 18 bases between the two ends. The CDR3 contains 14 residues. In germline, CDR1 is SGHNT, CDR2 YYREEE (reference sequence). The CDR3 is CASSLWGSEGTQYF. The DNA of the CDR3 is TGTGCCAGCAGTTTATGGGGATCGGAGGGTACGCAGTATTTT.

The V gene is TRBV7-9, the J gene TRBJ2-3, with unresolved D. V lost 1 base to trimming and J lost 0 bases, with 11 bases between them. The CDR3 has 16 amino acids. Per germline, CDR1 SEHNR and CDR2 FQNEAQ (reference sequence). The CDR3 nucleotides read TGTGCCAGCAGCTTAGGCGCATCTTTTAGCACAGATACGCAGTATTTT. Amino acids: CASSLGASFSTDTQYF. The full variable domain, in which reference TRBV7-9 and TRBJ2-3 provide the parts outside the CDR3, is DTGVSQNPRHKITKRGQNVTFRCDPISEHNRLYWYRQTLGQGPEFLTYFQNEAQLEKSRLLSDRFSAERPKGSFSTLEIQRTEQGDSAMYLCASSLGASFSTDTQYFGPGTRLTVL.

V is TRBV7-2 and J is TRBJ1-6; 10 bases are shared with TRBD1. The CDR3 loop spans 15 amino acids. Germline assignment: CDR1 SGHTA and CDR2 FQGNSA. J was trimmed by 9 bases and V by 7 bases; bases with no gene match: 9. Here the CDR3 reads CASKSSGTGVSPLHF. The CDR3 region has the DNA TGTGCCAGCAAAAGTTCCGGGACAGGGGTTTCACCCCTCCACTTT.

This clone was found a few times. The gene calls are TRBV7-2 and TRBJ1-3; possibly TRBD1 for D (5 bases). Germline V CDR1 and CDR2: SGHTA, FQGNSA. This CDR3 is built from 15 residues. Deletions cut 3 bases from V and 4 bases from J, with 13 bases between. Here the CDR3 DNA reads TGTGCCAGCAGCTTGGGGCCCCAGAAGGGAAACACCATATATTTT. Translation: CASSLGPQKGNTIYF.

The chain uses TRBV2 and TRBJ2-5; TRBD2 might be the D (6 bases). Germline V lookup: CDR1 SNHLY, CDR2 FYNNEI. V lost 3 bases and J lost 5, with 10 bases in between. The CDR3 covers 13 residues. This CDR3 reads CASSDLARETQYF. The CDR3 DNA reads TGTGCCAGCAGTGATCTAGCGAGGGAGACCCAGTACTTC.

The chain links TRBV25-1 to TRBJ2-1; 9 bases match TRBD1. The CDR3 consists of 15 residues. The V gene's germline CDR1 is MGHDK and CDR2 SYGVNS. With 5 bases clipped from V and 5 bases from J, the junction kept 7 bases outside the gene matches. CDR3 in amino acids: CASSITGGVHNEQFF. CDR3 nucleotides: TGTGCCAGCAGTATCACAGGGGGCGTCCACAATGAGCAGTTCTTC.

V is TRBV28 and J is TRBJ2-7; 11 positions match TRBD1. After removal of 2 bases from V and 7 bases from J, the junction contained 10 bases not matched to a gene. Germline loops: CDR1 MDHEN, CDR2 SYDVKM. The CDR3 consists of 16 residues. The CDR3 sequence is CASSLPLGQGAREQYF. The CDR3 nucleotides are TGTGCCAGCAGTTTACCTCTCGGACAGGGGGCTCGGGAGCAGTACTTC.

The chain uses TRBV2 and TRBJ2-7; 9 bases are a match to TRBD1. V was pared by 5 bases and J by 2 bases, with 7 bases of the junction left unmatched. This CDR3 comprises 15 residues. CDR1 is SNHLY and CDR2 is FYNNEI in the germline V gene. In DNA form, the CDR3 reads TGTGCCAGCAGTTACGGGACAGGGAATACCTACGAGCAGTACTTC. This translates into CASSYGTGNTYEQYF.

The chain employs TRBV9 and TRBJ2-5; no clear D gene. Germline V gene sequence: CDR1 SGDLS, CDR2 YYNGEE. Between the trimmed V and J ends, which lost 4 bases and 2 bases, there was a span of 15 bases. This CDR3 has 15 residues. The CDR3 DNA sequence: TGTGCCAGCAGCCCCCGTAGAGACACTCAAGAGACCCAGTACTTC. This codes for CASSPRRDTQETQYF. The whole variable domain, filled in from reference TRBV9 and TRBJ2-5, reads DSGVTQTPKHLITATGQRVTLRCSPRSGDLSVYWYQQSLDQGLQFLIQYYNGEERAKGNILERFSAQQFPDLHSELNLSSLELGDSALYFCASSPRRDTQETQYFGPGTRLLVL.

The chain links TRBV7-9 to TRBJ2-7; tentatively, D is TRBD2 (6 bases). The CDR3 is made up of 13 amino acids. The V end was cut by 5 bases, the J end by 2 bases, with 10 bases between. Germline V lookup: CDR1 SEHNR, CDR2 FQNEAQ (reference sequence). CDR3 amino acids: CASSRGGTYEQYF. Here the CDR3 DNA reads TGTGCCAGCAGCCGGGGCGGGACCTACGAGCAGTACTTC.

The rearrangement uses TRBV9 and TRBJ1-3, with D unresolved. The length of the CDR3 is 13 residues. V was clipped by 4 bases and J by 4 bases, with 9 bases between them. Germline CDR1 is SGDLS and CDR2 is YYNGEE. The CDR3 DNA is TGTGCCAGCAGCATGAGATGGGGAAACACCATATATTTT. This encodes CASSMRWGNTIYF.

The chain joins TRBV7-8 to TRBJ1-1, with TRBD1 matching 10 bases. V shed 3 bases, J shed 1 base, and the junction held 5 bases outside the gene matches. Germline values: CDR1 SGHVS, CDR2 FQNEAQ. This CDR3 is 16 amino acids long. The CDR3 reads CASSLRQGAANTEAFF. CDR3 DNA: TGTGCCAGCAGCTTGCGACAGGGGGCTGCGAACACTGAAGCTTTCTTT.

The CDR3, as DNA: TGTGCCAGCAGCTCGGACTTTAGCACTGAAGCTTTCTTT. Protein: CASSSDFSTEAFF. This sequence joins TRBV7-2 and TRBJ1-1; D not resolved. The CDR3 sequence is 13 residues long. V dropped 4 bases and J dropped 4 bases, with 10 bases sitting between them. The germline CDR1 and CDR2 sequences are SGHTA and FQGNSA.

The CDR3 DNA reads TGTGCCATCAGTGAATGGGGCGGGGAGAACACCGGGGAGCTGTTTTTT. Protein product: CAISEWGGENTGELFF. The chain links TRBV10-3 to TRBJ2-2, with a possible D match to TRBD2 (6 bases). Germline V gene sequence: CDR1 ENHRY, CDR2 SYGVKD. Between the trimmed V and J ends, which lost 3 bases and 1 base, there was a span of 12 bases. This CDR3 is built from 16 residues.

The rearrangement uses TRBV4-1 and TRBJ2-1; TRBD2 aligns across 12 bases. Germline CDR1 is MGHRA and CDR2 is YSYEKL. The CDR3 is 17 amino acids. With V trimmed by 4 bases and J by 7 bases, 11 bases remained unmatched. As DNA, the CDR3 is TGCGCCAGCAGCCTGAGGGGACTAGCGGGTCGGGGGAATGAGCAGTTCTTC. It codes for CASSLRGLAGRGNEQFF.

This chain uses TRBV6-5 with TRBJ2-1, with 8 bases that match TRBD1. With 2 bases clipped from V and 7 bases from J, the junction kept 10 bases outside the gene matches. The CDR3 is 16 residues long. Germline CDR1 MNHEY, CDR2 SVGAGI. CDR3 residues: CASSYDHQGAGNEQFF. The CDR3 region has the DNA TGTGCCAGCAGTTACGATCATCAGGGGGCAGGGAATGAGCAGTTCTTC.

This clone was seen only a few times. The chain combines TRBV19 with TRBJ1-1; D gene unclear. V dropped 2 bases and J dropped 1 base, with 5 bases sitting between them. The length of the CDR3 is 13 residues. Germline V lookup: CDR1 LNHDA, CDR2 SQIVND (reference sequence). Here the CDR3 DNA reads TGTGCCAGTAGTATACTAGAGAACACTGAAGCTTTCTTT. This encodes CASSILENTEAFF.

The chain combines TRBV4-1 with TRBJ2-3; D might be TRBD2 (6 bases). This CDR3 is 14 amino acids long. The V gene's germline CDR1 is MGHRA and CDR2 YSYEKL. Trimming stripped 3 bases from V and 10 bases from J, with 17 bases between. The CDR3 region has the DNA TGCGCCAGCAGCCAGGGACTGCTAGAGCCGGCGCAGTATTTT. It specifies CASSQGLLEPAQYF.